What follows describes a single TCR beta chain. The antigen remains undetermined. V was shortened by 0 bases and J by 3 bases, with 5 bases between the two germline ends. Germline-derived CDR1 and CDR2 are ENHRY and SYGVKD. The CDR3 is made up of 14 amino acids. From the reads, TCRdb called clonotypes with MiXCR, one entry per CDR3 protein. The sample includes 230,000 or so distinct CDR3 sequences, roughly two fifths seen only once; the top ten take approximately 60%. The record originates from a study of T cell repertoires in cytomegalovirus infection. Overall study findings and caveats: The ex vivo response was dominated by HLA-C-restricted CMV-specific TCR beta clonotypes. Cumulative public TCR beta family frequency identified CMV carriers with the relevant HLA.

This sequence was found in a human donor in good health (CMV status not recorded). Some clones in this sample may be carry-over from other donors' samples. Source: CD8+ T cells from cultured PBMCs, taken from culture after CMV antigen stimulation. This chain uses TRBV10-3 with TRBJ2-2, with D uncertain. In DNA form, the CDR3 reads TGTGCCATCAGTGAGTCTGGTTACACCGGGGAGCTGTTTTTT. This translates into CAISESGYTGELFF.